At least ten counts were recorded for the clone carrying this T cell receptor (beta chain). Its cognate antigen is unknown. The data were taken from a study of tumor-infiltrating lymphocytes in primary liver carcinoma. Overall study context: Patients were men and women aged 30 to 69 years.

Germline-derived CDR1 and CDR2 are LGHNA and YNFKEQ. The CDR3 consists of 12 residues. V was cut by 1 base and J by 2 bases, with 2 bases left in between. The investigators made TCR beta cDNA from approximately 500 ng total RNA, using a constant-region primer. ARM-PCR, slightly modified, supplied the TCR beta libraries through three nested multiplex PCR rounds. A C-beta reverse primer was combined with TRBV1-TRBV30 forward primers in the first two PCR rounds, and each round had ten to eleven cycles. TCRdb fed the multiplex PCR reads into MiXCR, producing one record per CDR3 protein. This table holds approximately 210,000 distinct CDR3 sequences, 65% found once. The blood RNA (from unsorted whole blood) was obtained, and germline DNA was also extracted. General study results and limits: Tumors significantly exceeded blood in top-250-clone fraction (p = 0.039).

Sequenced sample: peripheral blood. This chain uses TRBV4-2 with TRBJ1-2; no definite D call. The receptor was derived from a woman aged 60-75 years with primary liver carcinoma and hepatitis B virus infection. In DNA form, the CDR3 reads TGTGCCAGCAGCCAAGCAAACTATGGCTACACCTTC. It is translated as CASSQANYGYTF.